Listed below are T cell receptor beta chains from one sample, sequenced in a study of shared clonotypes between healthy human individuals. Clones were read by immunoSEQ multiplex PCR, and TCRdb kept only the in-frame ones, dropping some. This sample has hundreds of thousands of clones, with roughly 96% found just once. The sequencing input was naive CD8+ T cells sorted from blood. The receptors here all came from a young woman in good health. CDR3s include the opening cysteine and the closing phenylalanine or tryptophan. Expanded clones are given a class, and other clones once, few, many or no size at all.

J gene	clone size	V gene	CDR3 protein
TRBJ1-1	.	TRBV14	CASSHTEVEAFF
TRBJ2-1	.	TRBV28	CASSSLEGHEQFF
TRBJ2-1	.	TRBV4-1	CASSLGVPDEQFF
TRBJ2-1	.	TRBV1	CTSSQVSTGSLHNEQFF
TRBJ2-7	.	TRBV6-5	CASSYGGLADYEQYF
TRBJ2-7	.	TRBV29-1	CSVVPRDRNEQYF
TRBJ2-7	.	TRBV5-6	CASSWGTGGYEQYF
TRBJ2-7	.	TRBV27	CASSFLGRGGLSYEQYF
TRBJ2-7	.	TRBV27	CASSSRAGNEQYF
TRBJ2-1	once	TRBV28	CASTRRESSYNEQFF
TRBJ2-1	.	TRBV27	CASSRGQAPRGQFF
TRBJ2-5	.	TRBV27	CASVGGSSQGETQYF
TRBJ1-1	.	TRBV9	CASSAGGGTEAFF
TRBJ2-4	.	TRBV6-5	CASSPLDKNIQYF
TRBJ2-5	.	TRBV7-6	CASSHEETQYF
TRBJ1-1	.	TRBV10-3	CAIRWGNTEAFF
TRBJ2-4	.	TRBV27	CASSQQGLGGGIQYF
TRBJ1-5	.	TRBV30	CAWSPDSGSNQPQHF
TRBJ1-2	.	TRBV6-1	CASSDRATGVSYGYTF
.	.	TRBV5-1	CATRGDSYEQYF
TRBJ2-4	.	TRBV19	CASSIGQGIDIQYF
TRBJ2-5	once	TRBV18	CASSPPDPTAHLETQYF
TRBJ1-1	.	TRBV28	CASTTNRGRGTEAFF
TRBJ2-4	.	TRBV11-3	CATLLDTLAKNIQYF
TRBJ2-5	once	TRBV5-8	CASSSGAGGGETQYF
TRBJ2-3	.	TRBV27	CASSLGPGTIADTQYF
TRBJ2-7	.	TRBV6-1	CASSEEVSYPSYEQYF
TRBJ2-1	.	TRBV5-4	CASSPDAGTAYNEQFF
TRBJ1-5	.	TRBV27	CASSFFGHQPQHF
TRBJ1-4	.	TRBV5-8	CASSTAQWMGATNEKLFF
TRBJ1-2	once	TRBV7-9	CASSLGPQGSHYGYTF
TRBJ1-1	.	TRBV7-8	CASSLGRGRQLTEAFF
TRBJ2-7	.	TRBV6-5	CASSYSTGEIPYEQYF
TRBJ1-1	.	TRBV6-5	CASSYSRGLSTEAFF
TRBJ2-1	.	TRBV29-1	CSALDLDNEQFF
TRBJ2-7	once	TRBV5-1	CASSFGTNTYEQYF
TRBJ2-7	.	TRBV7-3	CASSSMRTFYEQYF
TRBJ2-7	.	TRBV6-1	CASSEALAGNEQYF
TRBJ1-1	.	TRBV2	CASRQEGYTEAFF
TRBJ2-3	.	TRBV9	CASESTGSDTQYF
TRBJ1-5	.	TRBV28	CASGGRVKYQPQHF
TRBJ1-1	.	TRBV27	CASSLHLNTEAFF
TRBJ2-3	once	TRBV27	CASSITSGSSDTQYF
TRBJ2-1	once	TRBV5-6	CASSLSTGEKYNEQFF
TRBJ1-1	once	TRBV19	CASQHRDSTEAFF
TRBJ1-1	.	TRBV7-8	CASSLAGEGWDTEAFF
TRBJ2-7	once	TRBV10-3	CAIKLADPYEQYF
TRBJ2-7	.	TRBV27	CASSLKPPGHIGVYEQYF
TRBJ2-1	.	TRBV19	CASSSIPGLAGGWWSNEQFF
TRBJ1-1	.	TRBV9	CASSVWSGARGGTEAFF
TRBJ1-2	once	TRBV5-6	CASSWQSAPYGYTF
TRBJ2-7	.	TRBV5-6	CASSFLKEVDEQYF
TRBJ1-5	.	TRBV27	CASSLNPTGINQPQHF
TRBJ2-7	.	TRBV5-6	CASSLDISYEQYF
TRBJ1-4	.	TRBV6-6	CASTPGPFLIEKLFF
TRBJ2-7	.	TRBV27	CASSSTGTSGRGERYEQYF
TRBJ2-7	few	TRBV7-9	CASSPPSGEIEQYF
TRBJ1-6	once	TRBV4-1	CASSHPGVRYSPLHF
TRBJ1-5	.	TRBV19	CASSISGYSNQPQHF
TRBJ2-1	.	TRBV27	CASSLAGEYNEQFF